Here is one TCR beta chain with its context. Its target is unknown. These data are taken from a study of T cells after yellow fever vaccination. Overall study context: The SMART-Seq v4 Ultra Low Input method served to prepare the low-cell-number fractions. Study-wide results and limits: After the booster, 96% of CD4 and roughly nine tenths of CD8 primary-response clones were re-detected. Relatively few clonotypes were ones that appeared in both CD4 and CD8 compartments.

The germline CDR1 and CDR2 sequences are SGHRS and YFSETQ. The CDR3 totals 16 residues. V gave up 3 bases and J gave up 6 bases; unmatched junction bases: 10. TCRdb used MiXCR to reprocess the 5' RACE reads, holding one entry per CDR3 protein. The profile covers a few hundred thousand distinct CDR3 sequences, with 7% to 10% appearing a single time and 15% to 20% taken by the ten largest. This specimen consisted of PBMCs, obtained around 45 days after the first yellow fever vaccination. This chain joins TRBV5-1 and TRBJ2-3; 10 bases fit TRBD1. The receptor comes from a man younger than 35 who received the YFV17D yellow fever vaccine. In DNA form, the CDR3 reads TGCGCCAGCAGCTCCGAGACAGGGGGCCCCATGGATACGCAGTATTTT. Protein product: CASSSETGGPMDTQYF.